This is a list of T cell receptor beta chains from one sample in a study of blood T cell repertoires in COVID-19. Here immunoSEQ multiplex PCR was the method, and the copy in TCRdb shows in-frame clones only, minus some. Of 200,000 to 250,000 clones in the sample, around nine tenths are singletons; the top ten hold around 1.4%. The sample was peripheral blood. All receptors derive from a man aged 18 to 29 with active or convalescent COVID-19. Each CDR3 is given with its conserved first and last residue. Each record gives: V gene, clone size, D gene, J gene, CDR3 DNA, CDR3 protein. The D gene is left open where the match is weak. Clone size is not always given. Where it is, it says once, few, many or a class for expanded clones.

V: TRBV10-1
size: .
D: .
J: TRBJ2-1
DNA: TGCGCCAGCAGTGACGGGGTTAACTCCTACAATGAGCAGTTCTTC
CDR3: CASSDGVNSYNEQFF

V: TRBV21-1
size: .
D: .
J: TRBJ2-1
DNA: TGTGCCAGCAGCAAAACCTCGGACACAAGGGATGAGCAGTTCTTC
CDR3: CASSKTSDTRDEQFF

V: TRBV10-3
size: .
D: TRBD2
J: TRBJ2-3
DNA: TGTGCCATCAGTGAAGCGGGAGGGTTTTTCGATACGCAGTATTTT
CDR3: CAISEAGGFFDTQYF

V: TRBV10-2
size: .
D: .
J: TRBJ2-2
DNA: TGCGCCAGCAGTGAGTCGAGCGGAAACCCCACCGGGGAGCTGTTTTTT
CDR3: CASSESSGNPTGELFF

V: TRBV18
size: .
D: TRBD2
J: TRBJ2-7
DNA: TGTGCCAGCTCACAGGGGACTACAGAGACCTACGAGCAGTACTTC
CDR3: CASSQGTTETYEQYF

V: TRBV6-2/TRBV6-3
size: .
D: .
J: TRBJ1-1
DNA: TGTGCCAGCAGTTATGTGGGGACACTTCTGAACACTGAAGCTTTCTTT
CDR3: CASSYVGTLLNTEAFF

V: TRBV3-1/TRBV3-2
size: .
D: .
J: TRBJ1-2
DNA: TGTGCCAGCAGCCCCTTGGGAGGGGAGAGCAACTATGGCTACACCTTC
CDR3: CASSPLGGESNYGYTF

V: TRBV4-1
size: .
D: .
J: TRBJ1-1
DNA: TGCGCCAGCAGCCAAGAAACAGGGCCGGCTTTCTTT
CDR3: CASSQETGPAFF

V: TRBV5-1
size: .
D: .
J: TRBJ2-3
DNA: TGCGCCAGCAGCTCGCTTCGGGTTGCAGATACGCAGTATTTT
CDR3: CASSSLRVADTQYF

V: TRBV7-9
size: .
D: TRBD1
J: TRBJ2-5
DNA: TGTGCCAGCAGCTCCACAGACAGGGGTCAAGAGACCCAGTACTTC
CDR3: CASSSTDRGQETQYF

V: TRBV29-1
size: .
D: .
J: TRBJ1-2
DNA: TGCAGCACCACGTCAGGTTTCGGTTGGGAGCGCGGTGGCTACACCTTC
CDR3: CSTTSGFGWERGGYTF

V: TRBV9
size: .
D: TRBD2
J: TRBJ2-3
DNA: TGTGCCAGCAGCGTTGAAGCGGGAGGCTACACAGATACGCAGTATTTT
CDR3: CASSVEAGGYTDTQYF

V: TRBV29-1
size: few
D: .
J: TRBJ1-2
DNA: TGCAGCGTTGCCCTGGCCCAGAACTATGGCTACACCTTC
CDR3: CSVALAQNYGYTF

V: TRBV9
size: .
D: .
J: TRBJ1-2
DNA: TGTGCCAGCAGCGTGGATGCACAGGGCGCTGGCTACACCTTC
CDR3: CASSVDAQGAGYTF

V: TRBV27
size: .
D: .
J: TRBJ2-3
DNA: TGTGCCAGCAGTTTGGGACTCCGCACAGATACGCAGTATTTT
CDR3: CASSLGLRTDTQYF

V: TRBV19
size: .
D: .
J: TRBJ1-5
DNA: TGTGCCAGTAGTATGAAGGGTCAGGGAATGCCCAATCAGCCCCAGCATTTT
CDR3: CASSMKGQGMPNQPQHF

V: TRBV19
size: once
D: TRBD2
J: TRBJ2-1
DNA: TGTGCCAGTAGCCTTCCGTGGGAGGGAACCCACGGTGAGCAGTTCTTC
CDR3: CASSLPWEGTHGEQFF